This passage covers 8 T cell receptor beta chains from one sample sequenced in a study of identical twins. TCRdb independently ran MiXCR on the 5' RACE reads; one entry per CDR3 protein. The table records about 100,000 distinct CDR3 sequences, 5.9% of them present only once. Source material: memory T cells sorted from blood. The receptors were gathered from a woman in her fifties or sixties in good health.

The gene calls are TRBV7-9 and TRBJ1-2; 7 bases line up with TRBD1. V shed 5 bases and J 7 bases; nucleotides not matched to a gene: 7. The CDR3 contains 13 residues. Germline V CDR1 and CDR2: SEHNR, FQNEAQ (reference sequence). Here the CDR3 reads CASSPLEGAGYTF. CDR3 sequence (DNA): TGTGCCAGCAGCCCCCTTGAGGGGGCTGGCTACACCTTC.

The table lists this clonotype with many counts. The chain uses TRBV6-4 and TRBJ2-7; a weak D match, TRBD1 (6 bases). The germline V gene has CDR1 MRHNA and CDR2 SNTAGT. The CDR3 has 14 amino acids. V gave up 6 bases and J gave up 2 bases, with 14 bases separating them. The DNA for the CDR3 is TGTGCCAGCAGCCTGGACAGCGGCCCCTACGAGCAGTACTTC. This codes for CASSLDSGPYEQYF.

Ten or more counts support this clonotype. This chain joins TRBV12-3 or TRBV12-4 and TRBJ1-1, with 8 bases aligning to TRBD1. Unmatched junction bases numbered 7, after V lost 9 bases and J lost 1 base. The CDR3 is 14 amino acids. CDR3 protein: CASRTGPANTEAFF. DNA of the CDR3: TGTGCCAGTCGGACAGGGCCGGCGAACACTGAAGCTTTCTTT.

This clonotype showed up many times. The V gene is TRBV20-1, the J gene TRBJ2-3; either TRBD1 or TRBD2 may fit D (5 bases each). The V gene's germline CDR1 is DFQATT and CDR2 SNEGSKA (reference sequence). V dropped 4 bases and J dropped 2 bases, with 16 bases sitting between them. The CDR3 consists of 15 residues. The CDR3, as DNA: TGCAGTGCTAATCCAGAGGGGTCGGACACAGATACGCAGTATTTT. It codes for CSANPEGSDTDTQYF.

This clonotype was seen many times. V and J are TRBV5-1 and TRBJ2-1; 10 nucleotides match TRBD2. The junction had 4 bases not matched to a gene; V was cut back by 4 bases and J by 6 bases. Looked up from germline, CDR1 is SGHRS and CDR2 is YFSETQ. This CDR3 region has 14 residues. CDR3 coding DNA: TGCGCCAGCAGCGCTAGCGGGAGATTCAATGAGCAGTTCTTC. Its protein product is CASSASGRFNEQFF.

This clonotype was recorded at least ten times. The chain links TRBV12-3 or TRBV12-4 to TRBJ2-1; 7 nucleotides agree with TRBD2. This CDR3 comprises 17 residues. The ends lost 3 bases at V and 8 bases at J; junction bases unmatched: 16. The CDR3 here is CASSFPGGSTSTHEQFF. DNA of the CDR3: TGTGCCAGCAGTTTTCCAGGCGGGTCGACTAGCACCCATGAGCAGTTCTTC.

This clonotype showed up many times. This chain links TRBV5-6 with TRBJ2-2; TRBD2 matches 10 bases. CDR3 length equals 16 residues. The germline gives CDR1 SGHDT, CDR2 YYEEEE. V lost 5 bases, J lost 5 bases, and 9 bases stayed unmatched. The CDR3 region is CASSPSGSLTTGELFF. The DNA of the CDR3 is TGTGCCAGCAGTCCTAGCGGGAGCTTGACTACCGGGGAGCTGTTTTTT.

This clonotype has a count of ten or more. This chain connects TRBV6-5 to TRBJ2-5; the match to TRBD2 covers 7 bases. This CDR3 contains 13 residues. Germline values: CDR1 MNHEY, CDR2 SVGAGI. J gave up 4 bases and V 7 bases, and 6 bases lay outside the gene matches. CDR3 protein: CASKRDETETQYF. CDR3 in DNA: TGTGCCAGCAAGCGGGACGAAACAGAGACCCAGTACTTC.